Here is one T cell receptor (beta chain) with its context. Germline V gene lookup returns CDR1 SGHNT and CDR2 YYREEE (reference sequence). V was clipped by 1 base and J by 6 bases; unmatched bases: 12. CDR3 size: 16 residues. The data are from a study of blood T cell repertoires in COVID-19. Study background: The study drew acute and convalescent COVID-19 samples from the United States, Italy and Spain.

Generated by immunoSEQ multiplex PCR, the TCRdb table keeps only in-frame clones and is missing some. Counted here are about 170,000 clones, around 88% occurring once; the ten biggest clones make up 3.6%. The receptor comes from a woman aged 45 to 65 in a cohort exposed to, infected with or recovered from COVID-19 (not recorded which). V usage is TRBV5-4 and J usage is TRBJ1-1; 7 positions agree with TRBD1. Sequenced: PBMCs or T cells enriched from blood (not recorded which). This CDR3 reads CASSLQVPGGKSEAFF. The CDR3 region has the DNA TGTGCCAGCAGCTTGCAAGTCCCAGGGGGGAAGTCTGAAGCTTTCTTT.